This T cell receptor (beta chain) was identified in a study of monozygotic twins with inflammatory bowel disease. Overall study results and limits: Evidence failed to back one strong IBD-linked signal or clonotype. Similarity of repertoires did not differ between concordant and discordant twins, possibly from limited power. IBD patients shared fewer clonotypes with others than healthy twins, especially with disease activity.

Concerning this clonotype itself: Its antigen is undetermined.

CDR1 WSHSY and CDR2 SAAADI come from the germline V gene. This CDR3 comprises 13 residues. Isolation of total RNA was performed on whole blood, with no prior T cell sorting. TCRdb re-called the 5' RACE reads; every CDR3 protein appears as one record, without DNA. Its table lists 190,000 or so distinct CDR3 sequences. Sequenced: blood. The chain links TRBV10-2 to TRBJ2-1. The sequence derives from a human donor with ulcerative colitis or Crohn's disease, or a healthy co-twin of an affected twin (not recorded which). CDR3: CASREQNPNEQFF.